This T cell receptor (beta chain) was sequenced in a study of Graves' ophthalmopathy and Graves' hyperthyroidism. Overall study context: Researchers obtained peripheral blood at initial diagnosis, before any treatment had begun. Notes on the study in general: Blood also harbored most expanded thyroid clonotypes above 0.001 frequency.

Details on this clonotype: Its antigen is still unknown.

Germline V gene lookup returns CDR1 ENHRY and CDR2 SYGVKD. This CDR3 has 13 amino acids. Amplification of the TCR beta CDR3 regions used RNA transcripts (as template). An initial RT-PCR round employing HTBI primers preceded a second-round multiplex PCR. TCRdb re-called the multiplex PCR reads with MiXCR, one entry per CDR3 protein. This repertoire shows 500,000 to 800,000 distinct CDR3 sequences, roughly 39% found once; its top ten account for over 2.5%. PBMCs originated in 10 ml of fresh peripheral blood. The source is an adult man with Graves' ophthalmopathy. The material sequenced was peripheral blood. The chain is built from TRBV10-3 and TRBJ2-5, with TRBD2 matching over 8 bases. CDR3: CAGVRGGHETQYF. The CDR3 DNA reads as TGTGCAGGAGTTCGCGGGGGGCACGAGACCCAGTACTTC.